This T cell receptor (beta chain) is from a study of Ad26.COV2.S vaccination and SARS-CoV-2 variants. Study in general: Each vaccinee took Ad26.COV2.S intramuscularly, once or twice 56 days apart.

The V gene lost 8 bases and the J gene lost 4 bases, with 29 bases spanning the gap. This CDR3 has 18 amino acids. Germline CDR1 and CDR2: SNHLY and FYNNEI. The treatment was: roughly 18 received Ad26.COV2.S at low or high dose, single or two shots; about 5 received placebo; per-sample allocation not given. Each sample was drawn 63 days after the first injection (of vaccine or placebo). Its platform was an Ad26 vector, and its expressed antigen was Wuhan-strain SARS-CoV-2 spike. Using immunoSEQ multiplex PCR, the repertoire was profiled, and TCRdb retains in-frame clones only, with some absent. The table shows hundreds of thousands of clones, with 89% occurring only once. This clone was found once. As yet, its antigen is unknown. Study-wide results and limits: The TCR-based breadth and depth measures might underestimate overall T cell responses. Vaccine recipients showed a spike-specific TCR breadth that was higher than in placebo recipients.

The specimen comprised peripheral blood, sampled in a trial of Ad26.COV2.S vaccine versus placebo. The gene calls are TRBV2 and TRBJ1-1; D is perhaps TRBD1 (6 bases). The sequence derives from a person between 18 and 60 years old who received the Ad26.COV2.S COVID-19 vaccine or a placebo. CDR3 loop: CASRGYRDFLYGVTEAFF. Written as DNA, the CDR3 is TGTGCCAGCCGTGGATACAGGGACTTTCTGTACGGGGTCACTGAAGCTTTCTTT.